This TCR beta chain was recovered during a study of CD8 T cells in ankylosing spondylitis (dated by TCRdb to the late 2010s). In the study overall: T cell receptor beta repertoires were profiled in healthy donors and ankylosing spondylitis patients so that disease-linked TCR variants could be found. In total, the full study cohort was made up of some 110 healthy donors and 25 ankylosing spondylitis patients. Peripheral blood was sampled, and synovial fluid was also collected from ankylosing spondylitis patients.

What the work shows at the level of the full study, not this receptor alone: The disease-linked clones showed a CD8+ phenotype and occurred at relatively low frequencies in peripheral blood. Some TCR beta motif variants had previously been reported in synovial fluid and blood of reactive arthritis patients, which suggested common disease-initiation mechanisms. The disease-linked clones were reported to be significantly enriched in matched synovial fluid samples from ankylosing spondylitis patients. A TCR beta motif of about 8 highly homologous amino acid variants appeared characteristic of blood from ankylosing spondylitis patients.

These reads were obtained on an Illumina HiSeq 2500. Quantitative 5'-RACE with molecular barcodes was used to prepare TCR beta libraries. The published analysis was carried out like this. To identify disease-linked TCR variants, a new computational method was used, one built on a probabilistic model of VDJ rearrangement. Using fastp trimming at Q25 and MiXCR clonotype assembly, TCRdb reanalyzed the public sequencing data and kept in-frame beta chains. Each record represents a unique CDR3 protein, reported with the most common genes and DNA among its rows. None of the V and J calls come from the authors' own analysis; TCRdb made them. Recorded for this sample are 250,000 to 350,000 distinct CDR3 sequences; 15% to 25% of them occurred a single time. Less than 9% of the sample is held by the ten biggest clonotypes. CDR1 and CDR2 were assigned from the germline V gene (reference sequence) as MNHNY and SVGAGI. V loses 6 bases of germline sequence and J loses 2 bases, and the interval between the two ends is 11 bases. Inclusive of the bounding cysteine and valine, the CDR3 is 13 residues long. Left in the record is the CDR3 DNA by itself, 39 bases read in frame from the first base.

This clonotype was picked up a small number of times. The antigen it recognizes is unknown. No per-base quality is available; no much larger clone lies one base away. The sequenced sample consisted of blood, either unsorted or a sorted T cell fraction (not recorded which). Recombination joined TRBV6-6 with TRBJ2-7; TRBD2 might be the D gene, on 5 matching bases. The clonotype originates from a male donor with ankylosing spondylitis or in good health (not recorded which). The CDR3 in this case is CASSNSDTYEQYV. The bases read TGTGCCAGCAGCAATAGCGATACCTACGAGCAGTACGTC.